A single sample gave rise to the 19 T cell receptor beta chains below, sequenced in a study of T cell responses to AZD1222 COVID-19 vaccine (dated by TCRdb to about 2021). Library creation used the immunoSEQ multiplex PCR assay. TCRdb obtained this table from immuneACCESS and retained in-frame rearrangements with V and J assigned. These tables miss some clones; where compared with another copy, unresolved V genes account for less than half of the shortfall, and the remainder is unexplained. The sample yields 98,000 or so clones; just over 85% were counted once. The ten most abundant clones make up over 3% of the sample. Explained via the paper, the time point label denotes: baseline before first vaccination. Material: peripheral blood, obtained on day 0 of AZD1222 vaccination. All receptors derive from an adult in good health.

The chain uses TRBV28 and TRBJ2-7, with 7 bases fitting TRBD1. Trimming cost V 7 bases and J 2 bases; bases outside gene matches: 5. This CDR3 has 13 residues. CDR1 and CDR2 from the germline V gene are MDHEN and SYDVKM. The CDR3 spells CASTRGGPYEQYF. The CDR3 DNA is TGTGCCAGCACCAGAGGGGGCCCCTACGAGCAGTACTTC.

The V and J genes are TRBV6-5 and TRBJ1-1, with no clear D. Trimming shortened V by 7 bases and J by 6 bases, and 9 bases separated the two germline ends. The length of the CDR3 is 11 residues. Germline loops: CDR1 MNHEY, CDR2 SVGAGI. CDR3 protein: CASNSGAEAFF. The CDR3 nucleotides read TGTGCCAGCAATTCGGGAGCTGAAGCTTTCTTT.

The rearrangement uses TRBV28 and TRBJ1-5; D uncertain. Trimming removed 3 bases at V and 6 bases at J, with 9 bases between. The CDR3 length is 13 residues. Germline assignment: CDR1 MDHEN and CDR2 SYDVKM. The CDR3 region is CASSLTAAQPQHF. As DNA, the CDR3 is TGTGCCAGCAGTTTGACGGCGGCTCAGCCCCAGCATTTT.

This rearrangement joins TRBV9 to TRBJ2-3; D is possibly TRBD1 (6 bases). The V and J ends lost 4 bases and 2 bases respectively, with 23 bases between them. The CDR3 consists of 18 residues. The germline V gene has CDR1 SGDLS and CDR2 YYNGEE. CDR3 bases: TGTGCCAGCAGCTCTAGGGGAATAGGGGGTTCGGTCACAGATACGCAGTATTTT. Amino acids: CASSSRGIGGSVTDTQYF.

The chain couples TRBV5-1 to TRBJ1-2, with D unresolved. CDR1 is SGHRS, CDR2 YFSETQ, per germline. The CDR3 totals 12 residues. Trimming left V 4 bases short and J 13 bases short, with 17 bases between. The CDR3 DNA reads as TGCGCCAGCAGCCCACCCCCGGGGATGAGCACCTTC. This codes for CASSPPPGMSTF.

This chain uses TRBV29-1 with TRBJ1-4; TRBD1 agrees at 10 bases. Germline lookup yields CDR1 SQVTM and CDR2 ANQGSEA. The CDR3 is made up of 13 amino acids. V dropped 6 bases and J dropped 7; count of bases not matched to a gene: 5. As DNA, the CDR3 is TGCAGCGTCAAGACAGGGGGCGTTGAAAAACTGTTTTTT. Translation: CSVKTGGVEKLFF.

This chain uses TRBV15 with TRBJ1-2; D call uncertain. The CDR3 is made up of 12 amino acids. Per germline, CDR1 LNHNV and CDR2 YYDKDF (reference sequence). Deletions cut 0 bases from V and 8 bases from J, with 7 bases between. CDR3: CATSRDQDGYTF. The CDR3 region has the DNA TGTGCCACCAGCAGAGATCAGGACGGCTACACCTTC.

This chain connects TRBV19 to TRBJ1-1; 8 nucleotides match TRBD1. Germline V CDR1 and CDR2: LNHDA, SQIVND (reference sequence). The CDR3 has 15 residues. With 8 bases clipped from V and 0 bases from J, the junction kept 8 bases outside the gene matches. The CDR3: CASSTGTGMNTEAFF. The CDR3 bases are TGTGCCAGTTCAACCGGGACAGGAATGAACACTGAAGCTTTCTTT. Variable domain in full (rest from reference TRBV19 and TRBJ1-1): DGGITQSPKYLFRKEGQNVTLSCEQNLNHDAMYWYRQDPGQGLRLIYYSQIVNDFQKGDIAEGYSVSREKKESFPLTVTSAQKNPTAFYLCASSTGTGMNTEAFFGQGTRLTVV.

This sequence joins TRBV19 and TRBJ2-7, with TRBD1 identical over 9 bases. This CDR3 comprises 15 residues. Trimming at V came to 5 bases and at J to 5 bases, leaving 10 bases not matched to a gene. The germline V gene has CDR1 LNHDA and CDR2 SQIVND (reference sequence). The CDR3 here is CASSPGTGNLNEQYF. CDR3 sequence (DNA): TGTGCCAGTAGTCCCGGGACAGGGAATCTCAACGAGCAGTACTTC.

The chain joins TRBV6-1 to TRBJ1-2; TRBD1 might be the D (5 bases). V was clipped by 2 bases and J by 2 bases, with 18 bases between them. CDR1 and CDR2 from the germline V gene are MNHNS and SASEGT. The CDR3 consists of 17 residues. The DNA of the CDR3 is TGTGCCAGCAGTGAAACAGGCATTTACCTATTCAACTATGGCTACACCTTC. Its protein product is CASSETGIYLFNYGYTF.

The chain carries TRBV7-2 and TRBJ2-7, with 7 bases matching TRBD1. CDR1 SGHTA and CDR2 FQGNSA come from the germline V gene. This CDR3 comprises 13 residues. With V trimmed by 4 bases and J by 4 bases, 4 bases remained unmatched. The CDR3 here is CASSSRDRYEQYF. CDR3 DNA: TGTGCCAGCAGCTCCCGGGACAGATACGAGCAGTACTTC.

The chain recombines TRBV7-8 with TRBJ2-5; 8 nucleotides line up with TRBD2. The CDR3 consists of 14 residues. The germline V gene encodes CDR1 SGHVS and CDR2 FQNEAQ. With 5 bases clipped from V and 3 bases from J, the junction kept 5 bases outside the gene matches. The CDR3 region has the DNA TGTGCCAGCAGCACTCGTAGCGGGGAAGAGACCCAGTACTTC. Translation: CASSTRSGEETQYF.

This chain joins TRBV24-1 and TRBJ1-2, with D possibly matching TRBD1 (6 bases). V shed 4 bases and J shed 4 bases, with 9 bases lying between them. Germline values: CDR1 KGHDR, CDR2 SFDVKD. The CDR3 runs 13 residues. The CDR3 protein is CATSEGGIYGYTF. In DNA form, the CDR3 reads TGTGCCACCAGTGAAGGGGGGATCTATGGCTACACCTTC.

The chain joins TRBV9 to TRBJ2-7, with D possibly TRBD1 on 6 matching bases. Trimming took 2 bases from V and 2 from J, leaving 11 bases between them. Germline V CDR1 and CDR2: SGDLS, YYNGEE. The CDR3 totals 14 residues. The CDR3, as DNA: TGTGCCAGCAGCGTTTTTGGGGGCACCTACGAGCAGTACTTC. Amino acids: CASSVFGGTYEQYF.

The V gene is TRBV13, the J gene TRBJ2-7, with D hard to call. V lost 0 bases and J 2 bases, leaving 5 bases between the germline ends. This CDR3 has 13 residues. CDR1 and CDR2 from the germline V gene are PRHDT and FYEKMQ (reference sequence). The CDR3 sequence is CASSLGTTYEQYF. The CDR3 DNA reads as TGTGCCAGCAGCTTAGGGACGACCTACGAGCAGTACTTC.

The chain carries TRBV6-2 or TRBV6-3 and TRBJ1-3; D remains ambiguous. The CDR3 totals 15 residues. V lost 5 bases, J lost 0 bases, and 11 bases lay in between. CDR1 is MNHEY, CDR2 SVGEGT, per germline. The CDR3 nucleotides are TGTGCCAGCAGTCCGGGTTCCTTCTCTGGAAACACCATATATTTT. This translates into CASSPGSFSGNTIYF.

There are a few counts of this clone. The chain recombines TRBV6-2 or TRBV6-3 with TRBJ1-5; 10 bases agree with TRBD1. V lost 5 bases, J lost 0 bases, and 10 bases stayed unmatched. Germline V gene lookup returns CDR1 MNHEY and CDR2 SVGEGT. The CDR3 sequence is 18 residues long. The CDR3: CASSTPRTGGPSNQPQHF. The CDR3 DNA reads as TGTGCCAGCAGTACCCCGAGGACAGGGGGGCCTAGCAATCAGCCCCAGCATTTT.

V usage is TRBV27 and J usage is TRBJ2-7; D is possibly TRBD1 (7 bases). With 5 bases removed from V and 6 bases from J, the gap between germline ends came to 20 bases. The CDR3 runs to 15 residues. CDR1 and CDR2 (germline): MNHEY, SMNVEV (reference sequence). The CDR3 protein is CASSRGTVAAGEQYF. CDR3 sequence (DNA): TGTGCCAGCAGTAGAGGGACAGTAGCAGCGGGCGAGCAGTACTTC.

The J gene is TRBJ1-1, the V gene TRBV9, with 8 bases fitting TRBD1. The J segment lost 5 bases and the V segment lost 3 bases, leaving 9 bases of the junction unmatched. This CDR3 region has 15 residues. Germline CDR1 SGDLS, CDR2 YYNGEE. CDR3 loop: CASSANQGASTEAFF. In DNA, the CDR3 is TGTGCCAGCAGCGCAAATCAGGGGGCGAGTACTGAAGCTTTCTTT.